Listed below are T cell receptor beta chains from one sample, sequenced in a study of blood T cells in healthy people across ages. TCRdb re-called the 5' RACE reads through MiXCR, storing one row per CDR3 protein. The sample carries 750,000 to 950,000 distinct CDR3 sequences, 20% to 30% recorded once. This sample was shared with a second study, whose subject was T cells of mothers and their children.

Sequenced: blood. The origin of the receptors is a boy younger than 18 in good health. Both conserved end residues are part of each CDR3. A D gene is named only where the DNA matches it firmly. Size is omitted from some rows. Given values are once, few, many or a class for expanded clones.

J gene	CDR3 length	D gene	V gene	clone size	CDR3 protein	CDR3 DNA
TRBJ2-5	17	TRBD2	TRBV7-3	-	CASSPRNGGAYGETQYF	TGTGCCAGCAGCCCCCGAAACGGGGGGGCGTACGGAGAGACCCAGTACTTC
TRBJ2-1	16	TRBD1	TRBV5-7	few	CASSSGQADSYNEQFF	TGTGCCAGCAGCTCCGGACAGGCCGACTCCTACAATGAGCAGTTCTTC
TRBJ2-6	15	TRBD1	TRBV27	-	CASSQDRAGANVLTF	TGTGCCAGCAGTCAGGACAGGGCTGGGGCCAACGTCCTGACTTTC
TRBJ2-5	14	-	TRBV9	few	CASSVEARRETQYF	TGTGCCAGCAGCGTAGAGGCGAGGAGGGAGACCCAGTACTTC
TRBJ2-3	17	TRBD2	TRBV6-1	-	CASSPPGLAGATDTQYF	TGTGCCAGCAGTCCCCCGGGACTAGCGGGAGCCACAGATACGCAGTATTTT
TRBJ2-1	15	TRBD2	TRBV12-3/TRBV12-4	-	CASSYSGLADNEQFF	TGTGCCAGCAGTTATAGCGGGCTAGCGGACAATGAGCAGTTCTTC
TRBJ2-1	17	-	TRBV24-1	-	CATSDSPSSGSYNEQFF	TGTGCCACCAGTGATTCACCCAGCTCGGGGTCCTACAATGAGCAGTTCTTC
TRBJ2-3	13	-	TRBV9	few	CASSVDSTDTQYF	TGTGCCAGCAGCGTAGACAGCACAGATACGCAGTATTTT
TRBJ2-1	15	TRBD2	TRBV30	-	CAWMPKRGSYNEQFF	TGTGCCTGGATGCCCAAGCGGGGTTCCTACAATGAGCAGTTCTTC
TRBJ2-7	14	TRBD1	TRBV28	few	CASSPKQGTYEQYF	TGTGCCAGCAGCCCCAAACAGGGGACCTACGAGCAGTACTTC
TRBJ2-3	13	-	TRBV10-1	few	CASSEMGKDTQYF	TGCGCCAGCAGTGAGATGGGGAAAGATACGCAGTATTTT